This TCR beta chain was observed in a study of OX40 agonist ivuxolimab in advanced cancers. Study at large: Aged roughly 20 to 85 with a mean of approximately 57 years, they were 82.7% male.

Germline V gene data show CDR1 as MDHEN and CDR2 as SYDVKM. CDR3 length: 17 residues. Trimming stripped 2 bases from V and 0 bases from J, with 11 bases between. Repertoires were generated with immunoSEQ multiplex PCR, while TCRdb's copy carries only in-frame clones and drops some. There are fewer than 85,000 clones in the sample; 86% occur only once, and approximately 2% lies in the top ten. Here the sequenced sample was CD4+ or CD8+ T cells sorted from blood, taken in a trial of the OX40 agonist ivuxolimab. This receptor was taken from an adult with an advanced solid tumor such as melanoma, head and neck, liver or kidney cancer. The genes are TRBV28 and TRBJ2-6; a weak D match, TRBD2 (6 bases). CDR3 residues: CASSLVGGYSGANVLTF. The CDR3 DNA reads TGTGCCAGCAGTTTAGTCGGGGGATACTCTGGGGCCAACGTCCTGACTTTC. The full variable domain, its missing parts supplied by reference TRBV28 and TRBJ2-6, is DVKVTQSSRYLVKRTGEKVFLECVQDMDHENMFWYRQDPGLGLRLIYFSYDVKMKEKGDIPEGYSVSREKKERFSLILESASTNQTSMYLCASSLVGGYSGANVLTFGAGSRLTVL.